This TCR beta chain was documented in a study of T cell repertoires in cytomegalovirus infection. The overall study: Public TCR beta signature analysis indicated the presence of both CMV infection and matching HLA type.

This clonotype appeared many times. TCRdb itself ran the reads through MiXCR, one entry per CDR3 protein. The sample yields 300,000 or so distinct CDR3 sequences, around 9.1% seen once. V gave up 2 bases and J gave up 1 base, with 11 bases separating them. CDR1 DFQATT and CDR2 SNEGSKA come from the germline V gene (reference sequence). The length of the CDR3 is 14 residues. The chain recombines TRBV20-1 with TRBJ1-1; D is possibly TRBD1 (5 bases). This TCR was recovered from a human donor in good health (CMV status not recorded). Some clones in this sample may be carry-over from other donors' samples. The sample was PBMCs. CDR3 DNA sequence: TGCAGTGCTAGACAGGGAAGGGAGAACACTGAAGCTTTCTTT. Its protein product is CSARQGRENTEAFF.